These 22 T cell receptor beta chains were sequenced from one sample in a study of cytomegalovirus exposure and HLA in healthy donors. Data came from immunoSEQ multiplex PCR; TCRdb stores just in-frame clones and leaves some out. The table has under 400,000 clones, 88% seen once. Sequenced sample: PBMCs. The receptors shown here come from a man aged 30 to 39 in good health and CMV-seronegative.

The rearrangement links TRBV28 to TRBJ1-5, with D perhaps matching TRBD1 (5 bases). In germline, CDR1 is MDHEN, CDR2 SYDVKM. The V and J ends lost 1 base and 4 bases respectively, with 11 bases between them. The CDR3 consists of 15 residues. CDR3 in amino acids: CASSLSSGRNQPQHF. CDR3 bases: TGTGCCAGCAGTTTATCGTCAGGGAGGAATCAGCCCCAGCATTTT.

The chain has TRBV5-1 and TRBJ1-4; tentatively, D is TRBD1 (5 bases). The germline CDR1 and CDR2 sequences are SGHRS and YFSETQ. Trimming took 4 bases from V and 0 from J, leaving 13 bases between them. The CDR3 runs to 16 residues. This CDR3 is CASSLTAGPTNEKLFF. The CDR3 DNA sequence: TGCGCCAGCAGCCTGACCGCAGGGCCAACTAATGAAAAACTGTTTTTT.

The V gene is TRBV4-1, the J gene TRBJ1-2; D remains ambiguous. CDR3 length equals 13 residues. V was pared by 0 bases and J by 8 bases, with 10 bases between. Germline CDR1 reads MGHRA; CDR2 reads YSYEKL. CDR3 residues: CASSQDERRGYTF. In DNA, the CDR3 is TGCGCCAGCAGCCAAGATGAACGGAGGGGCTACACCTTC.

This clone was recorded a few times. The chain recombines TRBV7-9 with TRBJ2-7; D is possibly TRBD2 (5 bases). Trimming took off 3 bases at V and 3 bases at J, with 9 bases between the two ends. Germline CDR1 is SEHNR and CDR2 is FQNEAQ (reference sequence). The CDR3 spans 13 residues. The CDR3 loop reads CASSFSGVYEQYF. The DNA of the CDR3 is TGTGCCAGCAGCTTCTCCGGGGTCTACGAGCAGTACTTC.

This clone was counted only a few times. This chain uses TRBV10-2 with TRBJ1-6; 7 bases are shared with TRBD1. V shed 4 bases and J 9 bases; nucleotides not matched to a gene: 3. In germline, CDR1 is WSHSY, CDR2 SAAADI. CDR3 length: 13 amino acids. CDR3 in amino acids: CASSGTGVSPLHF. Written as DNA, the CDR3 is TGCGCCAGCAGTGGTACAGGGGTTTCACCCCTCCACTTT.

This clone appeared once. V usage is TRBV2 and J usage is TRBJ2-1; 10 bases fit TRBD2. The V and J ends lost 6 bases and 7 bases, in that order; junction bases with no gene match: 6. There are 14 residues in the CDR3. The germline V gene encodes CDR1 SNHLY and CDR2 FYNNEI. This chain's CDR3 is CASSSTSGANEQFF. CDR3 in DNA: TGTGCCAGCAGCTCCACTAGCGGGGCGAATGAGCAGTTCTTC.

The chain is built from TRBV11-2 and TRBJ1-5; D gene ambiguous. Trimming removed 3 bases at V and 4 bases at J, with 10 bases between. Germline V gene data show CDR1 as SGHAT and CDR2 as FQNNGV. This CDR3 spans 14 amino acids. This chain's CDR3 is CASSFERGNQPQHF. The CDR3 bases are TGTGCCAGCAGCTTTGAGAGAGGGAATCAGCCCCAGCATTTT.

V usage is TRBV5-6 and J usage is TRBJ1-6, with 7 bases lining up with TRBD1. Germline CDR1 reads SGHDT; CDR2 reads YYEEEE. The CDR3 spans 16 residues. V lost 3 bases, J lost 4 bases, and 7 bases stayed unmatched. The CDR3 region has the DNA TGTGCCAGCAGCTACGGGACAGACCCTTATAATTCACCCCTCCACTTT. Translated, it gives CASSYGTDPYNSPLHF. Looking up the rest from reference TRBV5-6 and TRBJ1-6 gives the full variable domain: DAGVTQSPTHLIKTRGQQVTLRCSPKSGHDTVSWYQQALGQGPQFIFQYYEEEERQRGNFPDRFSGHQFPNYSSELNVNALLLGDSALYLCASSYGTDPYNSPLHFGNGTRLTVT.

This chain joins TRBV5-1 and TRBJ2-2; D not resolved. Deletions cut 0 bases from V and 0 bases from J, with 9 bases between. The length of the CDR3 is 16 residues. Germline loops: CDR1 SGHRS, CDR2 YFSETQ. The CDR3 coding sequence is TGCGCCAGCAGCTTGGCCAACAGACCGAACACCGGGGAGCTGTTTTTT. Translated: CASSLANRPNTGELFF.

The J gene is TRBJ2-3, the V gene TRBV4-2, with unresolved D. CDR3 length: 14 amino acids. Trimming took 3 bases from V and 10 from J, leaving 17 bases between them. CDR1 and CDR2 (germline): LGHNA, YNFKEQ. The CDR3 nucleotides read TGTGCCAGCAGCCAGGGCGAGCCACCGGATCCGCAGTATTTT. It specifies CASSQGEPPDPQYF.

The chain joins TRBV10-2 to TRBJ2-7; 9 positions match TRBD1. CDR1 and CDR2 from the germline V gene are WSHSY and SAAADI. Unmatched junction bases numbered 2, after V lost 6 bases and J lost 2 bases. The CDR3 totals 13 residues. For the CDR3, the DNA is TGCGCCAGCAGCGGACAGGGGACCTACGAGCAGTACTTC. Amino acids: CASSGQGTYEQYF.

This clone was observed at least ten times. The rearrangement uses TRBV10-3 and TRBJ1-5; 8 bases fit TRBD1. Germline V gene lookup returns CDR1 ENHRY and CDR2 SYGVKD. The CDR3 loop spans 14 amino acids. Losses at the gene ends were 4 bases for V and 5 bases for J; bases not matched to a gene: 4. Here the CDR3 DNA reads TGTGCCATCAGTGCTGGACAGGGAGATCAGCCCCAGCATTTT. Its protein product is CAISAGQGDQPQHF.

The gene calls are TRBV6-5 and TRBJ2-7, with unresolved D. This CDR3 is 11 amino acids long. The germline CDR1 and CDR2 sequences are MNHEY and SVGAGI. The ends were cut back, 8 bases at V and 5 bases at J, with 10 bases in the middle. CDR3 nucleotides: TGTGCCAGCCGTCGCCTACACGAGCAGTACTTC. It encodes CASRRLHEQYF.

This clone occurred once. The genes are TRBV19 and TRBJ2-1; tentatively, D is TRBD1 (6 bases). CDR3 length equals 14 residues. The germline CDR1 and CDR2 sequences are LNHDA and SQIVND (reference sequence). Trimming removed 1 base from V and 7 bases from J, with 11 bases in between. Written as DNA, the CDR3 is TGTGCCAGTAGTATAGGGTGGGACACTAATGAGCAGTTCTTC. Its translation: CASSIGWDTNEQFF.

CDR3 sequence reads: CASSKWTGTTYEQYF. The CDR3 DNA reads TGTGCCAGCAGCAAATGGACAGGGACAACCTACGAGCAGTACTTC. J is TRBJ2-7 and V is TRBV7-2; TRBD1 agrees at 8 bases. Losses at the gene ends were 5 bases for V and 2 bases for J; bases not matched to a gene: 8. CDR1 is SGHTA, CDR2 FQGNSA, per germline. The CDR3 is made up of 15 amino acids. The complete variable domain, with remaining parts taken from reference TRBV7-2 and TRBJ2-7, reads GAGVSQSPSNKVTEKGKDVELRCDPISGHTALYWYRQSLGQGLEFLIYFQGNSAPDKSGLPSDRFSAERTGGSVSTLTIQRTQQEDSAVYLCASSKWTGTTYEQYFGPGTRLTVT.

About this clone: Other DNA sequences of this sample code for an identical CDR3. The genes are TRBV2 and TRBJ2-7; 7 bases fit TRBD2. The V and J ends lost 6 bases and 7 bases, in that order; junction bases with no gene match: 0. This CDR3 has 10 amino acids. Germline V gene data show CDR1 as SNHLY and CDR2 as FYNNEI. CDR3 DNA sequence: TGTGCCAGCAGGGGGGGGGAGCAGTACTTC. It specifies CASRGGEQYF.

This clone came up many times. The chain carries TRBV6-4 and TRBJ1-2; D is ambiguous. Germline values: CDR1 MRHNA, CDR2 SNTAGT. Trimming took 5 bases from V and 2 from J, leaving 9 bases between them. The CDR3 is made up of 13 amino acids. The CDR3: CASSFDGNYGYTF. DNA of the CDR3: TGTGCCAGCAGTTTCGACGGGAACTATGGCTACACCTTC.

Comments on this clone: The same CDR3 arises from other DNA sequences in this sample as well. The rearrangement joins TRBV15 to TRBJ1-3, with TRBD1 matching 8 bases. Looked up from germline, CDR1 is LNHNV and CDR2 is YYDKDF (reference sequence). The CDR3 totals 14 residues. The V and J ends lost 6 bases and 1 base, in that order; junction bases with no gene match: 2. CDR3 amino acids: CATSRQGSGNTIYF. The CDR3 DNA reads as TGTGCCACCAGTCGACAGGGGTCTGGAAACACCATATATTTT.

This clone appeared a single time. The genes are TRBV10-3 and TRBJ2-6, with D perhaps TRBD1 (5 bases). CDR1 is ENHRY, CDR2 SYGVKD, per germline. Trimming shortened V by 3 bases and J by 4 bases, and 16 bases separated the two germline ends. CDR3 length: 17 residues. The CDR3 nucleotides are TGTGCCATCAGTGACCCCGACCCATCAGGGGGGGCCAACGTCCTGACTTTC. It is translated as CAISDPDPSGGANVLTF.

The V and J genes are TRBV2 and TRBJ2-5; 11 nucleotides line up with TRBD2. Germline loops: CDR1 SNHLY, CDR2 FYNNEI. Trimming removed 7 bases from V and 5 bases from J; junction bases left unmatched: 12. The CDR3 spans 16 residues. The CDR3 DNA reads TGTGCCAGCACCCTCCCGGAGGCTAGCGGGGGGGAGACCCAGTACTTC. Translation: CASTLPEASGGETQYF.

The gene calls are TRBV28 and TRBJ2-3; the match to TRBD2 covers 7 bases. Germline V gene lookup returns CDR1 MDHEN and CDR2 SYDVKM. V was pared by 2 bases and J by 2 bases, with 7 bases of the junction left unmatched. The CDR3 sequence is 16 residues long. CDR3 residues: CASSLNTGGYTDTQYF. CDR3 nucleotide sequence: TGTGCCAGCAGTTTAAACACGGGGGGATACACAGATACGCAGTATTTT.

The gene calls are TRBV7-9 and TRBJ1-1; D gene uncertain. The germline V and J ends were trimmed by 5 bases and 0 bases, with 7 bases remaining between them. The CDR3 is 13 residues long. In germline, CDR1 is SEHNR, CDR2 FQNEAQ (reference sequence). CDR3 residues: CASSHTLNTEAFF. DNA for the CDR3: TGTGCCAGCAGCCATACACTGAACACTGAAGCTTTCTTT.